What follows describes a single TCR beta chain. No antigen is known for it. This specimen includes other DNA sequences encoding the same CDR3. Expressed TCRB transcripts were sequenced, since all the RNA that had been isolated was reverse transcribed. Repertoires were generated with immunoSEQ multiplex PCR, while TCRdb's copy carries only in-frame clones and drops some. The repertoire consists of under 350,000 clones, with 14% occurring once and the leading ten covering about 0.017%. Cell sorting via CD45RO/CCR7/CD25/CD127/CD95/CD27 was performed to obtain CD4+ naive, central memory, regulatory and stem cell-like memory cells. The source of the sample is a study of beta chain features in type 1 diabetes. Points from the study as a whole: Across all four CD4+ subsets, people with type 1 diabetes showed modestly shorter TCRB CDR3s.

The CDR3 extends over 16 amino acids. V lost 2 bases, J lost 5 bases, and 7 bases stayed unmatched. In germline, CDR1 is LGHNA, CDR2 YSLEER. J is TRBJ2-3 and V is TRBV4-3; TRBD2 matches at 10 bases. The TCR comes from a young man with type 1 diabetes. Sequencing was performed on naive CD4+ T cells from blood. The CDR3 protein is CASSQLAGATGDTQYF. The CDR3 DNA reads TGCGCCAGCAGCCAACTAGCGGGAGCGACCGGAGATACGCAGTATTTT.